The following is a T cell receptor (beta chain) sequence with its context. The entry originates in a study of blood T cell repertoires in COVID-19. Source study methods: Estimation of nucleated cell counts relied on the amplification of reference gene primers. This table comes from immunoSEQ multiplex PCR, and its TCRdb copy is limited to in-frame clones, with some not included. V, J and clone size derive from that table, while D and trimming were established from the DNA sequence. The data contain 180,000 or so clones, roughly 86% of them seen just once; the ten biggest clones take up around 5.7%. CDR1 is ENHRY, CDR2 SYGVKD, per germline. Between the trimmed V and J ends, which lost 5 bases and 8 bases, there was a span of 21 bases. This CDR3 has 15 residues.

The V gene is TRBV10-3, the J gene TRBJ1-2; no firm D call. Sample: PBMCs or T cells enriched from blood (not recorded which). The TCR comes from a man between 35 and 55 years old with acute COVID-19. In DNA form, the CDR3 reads TGTGCCATCAGTCAAGAGGGCCCTCACACCGGGGGCTACACCTTC. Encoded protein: CAISQEGPHTGGYTF.